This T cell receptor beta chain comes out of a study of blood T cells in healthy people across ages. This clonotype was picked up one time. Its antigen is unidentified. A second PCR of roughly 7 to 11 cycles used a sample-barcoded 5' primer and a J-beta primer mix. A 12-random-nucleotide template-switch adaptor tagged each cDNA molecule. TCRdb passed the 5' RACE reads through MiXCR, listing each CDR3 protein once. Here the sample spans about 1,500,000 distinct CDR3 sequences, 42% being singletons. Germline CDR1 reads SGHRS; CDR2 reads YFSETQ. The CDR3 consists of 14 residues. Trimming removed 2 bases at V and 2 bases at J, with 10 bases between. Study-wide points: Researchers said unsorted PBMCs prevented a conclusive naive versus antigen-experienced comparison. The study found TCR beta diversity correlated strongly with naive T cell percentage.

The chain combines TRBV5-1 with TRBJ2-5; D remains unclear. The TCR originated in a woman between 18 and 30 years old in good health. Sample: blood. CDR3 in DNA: TGCGCCAGCAGCTTCGGAGAGAGTCAAGAGACCCAGTACTTC. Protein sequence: CASSFGESQETQYF.